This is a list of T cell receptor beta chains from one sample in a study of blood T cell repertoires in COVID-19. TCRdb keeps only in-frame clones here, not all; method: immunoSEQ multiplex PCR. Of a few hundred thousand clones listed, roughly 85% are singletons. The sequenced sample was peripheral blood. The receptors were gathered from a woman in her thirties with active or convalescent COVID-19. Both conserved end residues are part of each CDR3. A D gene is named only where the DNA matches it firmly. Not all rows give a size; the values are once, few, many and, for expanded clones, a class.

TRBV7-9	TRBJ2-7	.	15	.	TGTGCCAGCAGCTTAGCGGAGCAGGGCACCTACGAGCAGTACTTC	CASSLAEQGTYEQYF
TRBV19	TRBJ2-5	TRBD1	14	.	TGTGCCAGTAGTACGACAGGGGGCACAGAGACCCAGTACTTC	CASSTTGGTETQYF
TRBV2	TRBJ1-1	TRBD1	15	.	TGTGCCAGCAGTCATCCTGACAGGGATCATACTGAAGCTTTCTTT	CASSHPDRDHTEAFF
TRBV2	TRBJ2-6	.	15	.	TGTGCCAGCAGTGCTTTAGCGAGCGGGGCCAACGTCCTGACTTTC	CASSALASGANVLTF
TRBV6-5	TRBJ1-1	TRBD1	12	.	TGTGCCAGCAAAACGGGACAGGGAACAACTTTCTTT	CASKTGQGTTFF
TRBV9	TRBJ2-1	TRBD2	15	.	TGTGCCAGCAGCGTCCTAGCGGGGGGCTACAATGAGCAGTTCTTC	CASSVLAGGYNEQFF
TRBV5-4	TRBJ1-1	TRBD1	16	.	TGTGCCAGCAGCTCCGGACAGGGGGCCCCGAACACTGAAGCTTTCTTT	CASSSGQGAPNTEAFF
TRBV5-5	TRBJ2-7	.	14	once	TGTGCCAGCAGCTTGGAGGGGCACTGGTACGAGCAGTACTTC	CASSLEGHWYEQYF
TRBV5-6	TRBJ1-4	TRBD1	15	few	TGTGCCAGCAGCGCGGCCCGGGACAGGGATGAAAAACTGTTTTTT	CASSAARDRDEKLFF
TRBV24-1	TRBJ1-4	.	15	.	TGTGCCACCAGTGACAACAGAAGGCCTAATGAAAAACTGTTTTTT	CATSDNRRPNEKLFF
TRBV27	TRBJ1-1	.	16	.	TGTGCCAGCAGACTCGCCGGGGGGGCGGTGAACACTGAAGCTTTCTTT	CASRLAGGAVNTEAFF
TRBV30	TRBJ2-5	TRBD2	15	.	TGTGCCTGGAGTGTGGGGGGGAAGGTCCAGGGAACCCAGTACTTC	CAWSVGGKVQGTQYF
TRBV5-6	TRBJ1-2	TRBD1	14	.	TGTGCCAGCAGCCCGGACAGGGGGTTCTATGGCTACACCTTC	CASSPDRGFYGYTF
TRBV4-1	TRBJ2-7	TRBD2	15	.	TGCGCCAGCAGCCAAGTCGGGACTAGCGGCTACGAGCAGTACTTC	CASSQVGTSGYEQYF
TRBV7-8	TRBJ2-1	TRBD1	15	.	TGTGCCAGCAGCTTCCCGGGACAGGGCCACAATGAGCAGTTCTTC	CASSFPGQGHNEQFF
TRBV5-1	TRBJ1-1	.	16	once	TGCGCCAGCAGCTCCACAGGGTTCGAGGTAAACACTGAAGCTTTCTTT	CASSSTGFEVNTEAFF
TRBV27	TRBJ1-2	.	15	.	TGTGCCAGCAGTGCACACAGGGCAGGGTGGGATGGCTACACCTTC	CASSAHRAGWDGYTF
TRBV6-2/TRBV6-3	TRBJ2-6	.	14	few	TGTGCCAGCAGTTCAGACTCTGGGGCCAACGTCCTGACTTTC	CASSSDSGANVLTF
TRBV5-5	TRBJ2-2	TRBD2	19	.	TGTGCCAGCAGCTTGGTTGGCGGGGGGTACCGCAGGTATACCGGGGAGCTGTTTTTT	CASSLVGGGYRRYTGELFF
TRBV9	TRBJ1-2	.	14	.	TGTGCCAGCAGCGTAGATGCAGTTGGGAGTGGCTACACCTTC	CASSVDAVGSGYTF
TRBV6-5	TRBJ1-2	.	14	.	TGTGCCAGCAGACGGGGACACCAGAACTATGGCTACACCTTC	CASRRGHQNYGYTF
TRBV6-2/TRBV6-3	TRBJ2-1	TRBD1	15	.	TGTGCCAGCAGCCTTATACAGGGGGCCACGAGTGAGCAGTTCTTC	CASSLIQGATSEQFF
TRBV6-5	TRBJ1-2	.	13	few	TGTGCCAGCTCCAGGGAAGGGGGTTATGGCTACACCTTC	CASSREGGYGYTF
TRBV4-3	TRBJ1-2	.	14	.	TGCGCCAGCAGCCAAGACGGACAGAACTATGGCTACACCTTC	CASSQDGQNYGYTF
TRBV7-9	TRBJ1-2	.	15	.	TGTGCCAGCAGCTTACGGGACATGGAGAATTATGGCTACACCTTC	CASSLRDMENYGYTF
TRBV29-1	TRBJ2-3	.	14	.	TGCAGCGTTGAAGGCGAGGAGCGGAGAGATACGCAGTATTTT	CSVEGEERRDTQYF
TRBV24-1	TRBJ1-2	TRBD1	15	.	TGTGCCACCAGTGACCCCGGACAGGGAGTGGGAGGCTACACCTTC	CATSDPGQGVGGYTF